This T cell receptor beta chain is drawn from a study of monozygotic twins with inflammatory bowel disease. Study findings and constraints: Whether twins were concordant or discordant made no difference to repertoire similarity, possibly from limited power.

An amount of approximately 3,500 ng of total RNA was used for each TCR library. Making cDNA involved eight separate reactions per sample. Each of TCRalpha and TCRbeta cDNA went through two nested PCRs, lasting 16 and 9 cycles. Reanalyzing the 5' RACE reads, TCRdb keeps one entry per CDR3 protein, without DNA. This repertoire includes over 150,000 distinct CDR3 sequences. In the case of this clonotype: Its matching antigen is unknown.

Germline V lookup: CDR1 SGHDN, CDR2 FVKESK. The CDR3 is 15 residues long. Sequenced input: blood. The V gene is TRBV14, the J gene TRBJ1-1; TCRdb's D gene call, TRBD1, goes unchecked for lack of DNA. This receptor was taken from a human donor with ulcerative colitis or Crohn's disease, or a healthy co-twin of an affected twin (not recorded which). CDR3 sequence reads: CASSQWGSQNTEAFF.